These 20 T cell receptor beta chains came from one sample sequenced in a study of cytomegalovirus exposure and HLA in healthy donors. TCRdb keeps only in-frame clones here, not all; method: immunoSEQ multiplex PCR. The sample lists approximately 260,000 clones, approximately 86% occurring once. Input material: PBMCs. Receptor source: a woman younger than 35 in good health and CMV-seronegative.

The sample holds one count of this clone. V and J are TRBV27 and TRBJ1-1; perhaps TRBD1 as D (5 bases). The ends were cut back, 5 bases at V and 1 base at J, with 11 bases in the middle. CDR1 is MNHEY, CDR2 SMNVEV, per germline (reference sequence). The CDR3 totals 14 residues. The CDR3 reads CASSKGLANTEAFF. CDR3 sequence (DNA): TGTGCCAGCAGTAAGGGGCTGGCGAACACTGAAGCTTTCTTT.

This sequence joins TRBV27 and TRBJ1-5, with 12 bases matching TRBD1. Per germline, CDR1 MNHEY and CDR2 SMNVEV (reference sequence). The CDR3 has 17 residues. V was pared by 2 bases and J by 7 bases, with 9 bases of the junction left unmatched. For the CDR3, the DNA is TGTGCCAGCAGTTTAGTCCCGGGACAGGGGGCGAGGCAGCCCCAGCATTTT. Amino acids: CASSLVPGQGARQPQHF.

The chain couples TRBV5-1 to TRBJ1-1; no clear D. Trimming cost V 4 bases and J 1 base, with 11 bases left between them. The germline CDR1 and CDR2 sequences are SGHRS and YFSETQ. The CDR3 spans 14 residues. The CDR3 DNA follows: TGCGCCAGCAGCCAAAATACAAGGAACACTGAAGCTTTCTTT. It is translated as CASSQNTRNTEAFF.

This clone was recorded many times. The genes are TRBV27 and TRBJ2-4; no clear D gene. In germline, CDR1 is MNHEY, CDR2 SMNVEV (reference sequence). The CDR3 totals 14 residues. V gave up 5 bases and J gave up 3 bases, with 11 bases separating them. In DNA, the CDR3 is TGTGCCAGCAGTCCTCAGCTAGTCAAAAACATTCAGTACTTC. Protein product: CASSPQLVKNIQYF.

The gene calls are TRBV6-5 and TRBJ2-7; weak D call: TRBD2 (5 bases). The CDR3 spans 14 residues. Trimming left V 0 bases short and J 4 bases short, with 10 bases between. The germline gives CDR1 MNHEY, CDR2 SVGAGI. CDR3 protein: CASSYSPSLYEQYF. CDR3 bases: TGTGCCAGCAGTTACTCGCCTAGCCTTTACGAGCAGTACTTC.

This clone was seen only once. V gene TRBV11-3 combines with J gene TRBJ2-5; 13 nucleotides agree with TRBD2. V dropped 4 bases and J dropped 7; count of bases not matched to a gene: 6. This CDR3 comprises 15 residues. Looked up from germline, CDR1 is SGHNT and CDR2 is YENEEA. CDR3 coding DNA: TGTGCCAGCAGCTCGGGGACTAGCGGGACTGGGACCCAGTACTTC. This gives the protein CASSSGTSGTGTQYF.

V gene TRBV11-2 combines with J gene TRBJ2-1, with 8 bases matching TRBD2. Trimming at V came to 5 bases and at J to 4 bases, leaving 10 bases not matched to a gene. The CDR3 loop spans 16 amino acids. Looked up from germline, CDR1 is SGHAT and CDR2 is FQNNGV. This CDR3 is CASSRTIAGSYNEQFF. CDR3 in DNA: TGTGCCAGCAGCCGTACTATAGCGGGAAGTTACAATGAGCAGTTCTTC.

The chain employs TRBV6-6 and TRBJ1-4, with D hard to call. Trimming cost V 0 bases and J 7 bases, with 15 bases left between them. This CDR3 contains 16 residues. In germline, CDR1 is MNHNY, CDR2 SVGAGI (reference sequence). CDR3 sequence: CASSYSSTKEGEKLFF. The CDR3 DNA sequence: TGTGCCAGCAGTTACTCGTCTACAAAGGAGGGTGAAAAACTGTTTTTT.

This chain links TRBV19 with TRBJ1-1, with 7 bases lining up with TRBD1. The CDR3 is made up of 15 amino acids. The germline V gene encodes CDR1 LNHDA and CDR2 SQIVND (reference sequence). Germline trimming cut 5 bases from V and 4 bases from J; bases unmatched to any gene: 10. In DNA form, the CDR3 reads TGTGCCAGTAGTCTCGTCAGGGGGTCGGTCACTGAAGCTTTCTTT. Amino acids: CASSLVRGSVTEAFF.

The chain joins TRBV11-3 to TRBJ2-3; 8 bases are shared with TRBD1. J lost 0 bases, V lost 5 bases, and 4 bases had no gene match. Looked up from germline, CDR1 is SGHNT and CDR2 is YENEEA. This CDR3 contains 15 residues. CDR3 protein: CASSGRTGSTDTQYF. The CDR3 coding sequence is TGTGCCAGCAGCGGACGGACAGGGAGCACAGATACGCAGTATTTT. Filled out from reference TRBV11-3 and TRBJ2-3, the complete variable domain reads EAGVVQSPRYKIIEKKQPVAFWCNPISGHNTLYWYLQNLGQGPELLIRYENEEAVDDSQLPKDRFSAERLKGVDSTLKIQPAELGDSAVYLCASSGRTGSTDTQYFGPGTRLTVL.

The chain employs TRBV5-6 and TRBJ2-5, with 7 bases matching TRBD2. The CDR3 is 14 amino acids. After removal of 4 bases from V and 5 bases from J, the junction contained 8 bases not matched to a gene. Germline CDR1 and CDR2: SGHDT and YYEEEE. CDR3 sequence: CASSAGARGETQYF. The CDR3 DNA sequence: TGTGCCAGCAGCGCGGGTGCGCGGGGGGAGACCCAGTACTTC.

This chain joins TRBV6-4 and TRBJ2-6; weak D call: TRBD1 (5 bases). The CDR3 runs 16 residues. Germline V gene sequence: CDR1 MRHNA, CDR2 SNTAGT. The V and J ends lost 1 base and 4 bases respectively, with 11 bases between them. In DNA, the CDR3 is TGTGCCAGCAGTGACTTCACAGGACCCGGGGCCAACGTCCTGACTTTC. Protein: CASSDFTGPGANVLTF.

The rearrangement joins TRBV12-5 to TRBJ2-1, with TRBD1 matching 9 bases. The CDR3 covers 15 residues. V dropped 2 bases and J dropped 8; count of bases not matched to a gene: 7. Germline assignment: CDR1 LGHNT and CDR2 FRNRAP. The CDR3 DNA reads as TGTGCTAGTGGTTTGATCACAGGGGGCGAGGATGAGCAGTTCTTC. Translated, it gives CASGLITGGEDEQFF.

In DNA form, the CDR3 reads TGTGCCAGCTCATCCGGAGGGGACAGGGCACAGCCCCAGCATTTT. It codes for CASSSGGDRAQPQHF. The chain links TRBV18 to TRBJ1-5; the match to TRBD1 covers 9 bases. The germline V gene encodes CDR1 KGHSH and CDR2 LQKENI. The CDR3 length is 15 residues. With 5 bases clipped from V and 7 bases from J, the junction kept 9 bases outside the gene matches. The full variable domain, its missing parts supplied by reference TRBV18 and TRBJ1-5, is NAGVMQNPRHLVRRRGQEARLRCSPMKGHSHVYWYRQLPEEGLKFMVYLQKENIIDESGMPKERFSAEFPKEGPSILRIQQVVRGDSAAYFCASSSGGDRAQPQHFGDGTRLSIL.

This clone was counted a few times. CDR3 DNA: TGTGCCAGCAGCCGGGGACAGGGGGATCAGCCCCAGCATTTT. Translating gives CASSRGQGDQPQHF. The V and J genes are TRBV7-3 and TRBJ1-5; 11 bases fit TRBD1. V shed 5 bases and J 5 bases; nucleotides not matched to a gene: 2. The germline V gene encodes CDR1 SGHTA and CDR2 FQGTGA. CDR3 size: 14 residues.

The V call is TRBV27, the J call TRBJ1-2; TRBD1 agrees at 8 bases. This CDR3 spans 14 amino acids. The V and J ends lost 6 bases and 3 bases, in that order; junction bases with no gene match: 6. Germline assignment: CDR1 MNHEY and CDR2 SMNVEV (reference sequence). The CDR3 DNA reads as TGTGCCAGCAGGTCACCGGGACAGGACTATGGCTACACCTTC. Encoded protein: CASRSPGQDYGYTF.

The CDR3 nucleotides read TGTGCCAGCAGCTTGTCGATGAGGCAGGGACTTACGGATGGCTACACCTTC. It is translated as CASSLSMRQGLTDGYTF. The genes are TRBV5-4 and TRBJ1-2; the D gene is possibly TRBD1 (5 bases). This CDR3 spans 17 amino acids. Germline lookup yields CDR1 SGHNT and CDR2 YYREEE (reference sequence). V was pared by 1 base and J by 6 bases, with 22 bases between.

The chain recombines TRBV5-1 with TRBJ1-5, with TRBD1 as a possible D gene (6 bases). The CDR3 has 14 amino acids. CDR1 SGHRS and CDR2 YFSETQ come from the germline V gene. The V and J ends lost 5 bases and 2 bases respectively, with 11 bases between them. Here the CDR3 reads CASSPGARNQPQHF. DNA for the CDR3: TGCGCCAGCAGTCCAGGGGCTCGCAATCAGCCCCAGCATTTT.

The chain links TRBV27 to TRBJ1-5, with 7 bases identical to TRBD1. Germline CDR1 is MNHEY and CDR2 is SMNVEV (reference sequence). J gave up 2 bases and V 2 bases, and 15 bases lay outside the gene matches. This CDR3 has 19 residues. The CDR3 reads CASSLRPPGQENRNQPQHF. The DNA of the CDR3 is TGTGCCAGCAGTTTACGGCCACCTGGACAGGAGAACCGCAATCAGCCCCAGCATTTT.

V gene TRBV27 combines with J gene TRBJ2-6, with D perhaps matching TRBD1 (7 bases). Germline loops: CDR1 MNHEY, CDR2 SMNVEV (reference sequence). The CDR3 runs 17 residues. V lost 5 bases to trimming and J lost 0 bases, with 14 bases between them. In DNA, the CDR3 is TGTGCCAGCAGTCCCCGCGGGACAGACTCTGGGGCCAACGTCCTGACTTTC. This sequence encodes CASSPRGTDSGANVLTF.